Presented here are 32 T cell receptor beta chains from one specimen sequenced in a study of STAT3 mutations in large granular lymphocyte leukemia. The study, taken as a whole, reports: In T-cell large granular lymphocyte leukemia, about half of patients showed multiple immunodominant subclonotypes.

These TCRs' antigens remain unknown. The method was immunoSEQ multiplex PCR; TCRdb's version includes in-frame clones alone and lacks a portion of them. The sample carries 1,500 to 2,000 clones, about two thirds recorded once. The sequencing input was peripheral blood mononuclear cells. The receptors here all came from a man aged 55 to 69 with T-cell large granular lymphocyte leukemia. Some clones in this sample may be carry-over from other donors' samples.

V and J are TRBV30 and TRBJ1-5; TRBD1 is a possible D gene (6 bases). From germline, CDR1 is GTSNPN and CDR2 SVGIG (reference sequence). V was shortened by 4 bases and J by 4 bases, with 17 bases between the two germline ends. This CDR3 region has 15 residues. The CDR3 sequence is CAWKLGRGPNQPQHF. The CDR3 DNA reads TGTGCCTGGAAATTAGGCAGGGGCCCTAATCAGCCCCAGCATTTT.

This chain uses TRBV25-1 with TRBJ1-1, with D perhaps matching TRBD1 (5 bases). Germline values: CDR1 MGHDK, CDR2 SYGVNS. V lost 8 bases to trimming and J lost 0 bases, with 13 bases between them. The CDR3 runs 14 residues. CDR3 sequence (DNA): TGTGCCAGCCCTCTCCGACAGTTGAACACTGAAGCTTTCTTT. Its translation is CASPLRQLNTEAFF.

In its sample, this clone was seen once. The chain uses TRBV29-1 and TRBJ2-5; 11 bases fit TRBD2. CDR3 length: 12 amino acids. Germline V gene sequence: CDR1 SQVTM, CDR2 ANQGSEA. Trimming removed 6 bases from V and 3 bases from J; junction bases left unmatched: 0. The CDR3 reads CSVLAGEETQYF. CDR3 nucleotides: TGCAGCGTACTAGCGGGGGAAGAGACCCAGTACTTC.

This clone showed up just a few times. This sequence joins TRBV15 and TRBJ1-4; no clear D. Germline V gives CDR1 LNHNV, CDR2 YYDKDF (reference sequence). The CDR3 consists of 15 residues. Deletions cut 6 bases from V and 5 bases from J, with 16 bases between. As DNA, the CDR3 is TGTGCCACCAGGAGGGAGTGGACCCTGAATGAAAAACTGTTTTTT. This codes for CATRREWTLNEKLFF. The variable domain in full, with the rest retrieved from reference TRBV15 and TRBJ1-4, is DAMVIQNPRYQVTQFGKPVTLSCSQTLNHNVMYWYQQKSSQAPKLLFHYYDKDFNNEADTPDNFQSRRPNTSFCFLDIRSPGLGDTAMYLCATRREWTLNEKLFFGSGTQLSVL.

The rearrangement joins TRBV5-4 to TRBJ1-2; unclear D gene. The CDR3 spans 15 residues. Germline assignment: CDR1 SGHNT and CDR2 YYREEE (reference sequence). The V gene lost 4 bases and the J gene lost 0 bases, with 13 bases spanning the gap. In DNA, the CDR3 is TGTGCCAGCAGCCCCCGTGGCAGGACTAACTATGGCTACACCTTC. This translates into CASSPRGRTNYGYTF.

This rearrangement joins TRBV5-1 to TRBJ1-1; no clear D. With 1 base removed from V and 0 bases from J, the gap between germline ends came to 7 bases. CDR1 is SGHRS, CDR2 YFSETQ, per germline. This CDR3 region has 14 residues. The CDR3 DNA reads as TGCGCCAGCAGCTTGTTTCAGCTGAACACTGAAGCTTTCTTT. Its protein is CASSLFQLNTEAFF. The full variable domain, in which reference TRBV5-1 and TRBJ1-1 provide the parts outside the CDR3, is KAGVTQTPRYLIKTRGQQVTLSCSPISGHRSVSWYQQTPGQGLQFLFEYFSETQRNKGNFPGRFSGRQFSNSRSEMNVSTLELGDSALYLCASSLFQLNTEAFFGQGTRLTVV.

The chain is built from TRBV5-4 and TRBJ1-6; a possible D gene is TRBD1 (5 bases). CDR1 SGHNT and CDR2 YYREEE come from the germline V gene (reference sequence). Trimming took off 4 bases at V and 3 bases at J, with 11 bases between the two ends. This CDR3 comprises 15 residues. CDR3 region: CASSPGPNYNSPLHF. DNA of the CDR3: TGTGCCAGCAGCCCGGGACCGAACTATAATTCACCCCTCCACTTT.

The chain recombines TRBV5-1 with TRBJ1-5; no clear D. Germline lookup yields CDR1 SGHRS and CDR2 YFSETQ. V lost 0 bases and J 0 bases, leaving 10 bases between the germline ends. The CDR3 consists of 16 residues. The chain's CDR3 is CASSLAQSHSNQPQHF. The CDR3 region has the DNA TGCGCCAGCAGCTTGGCACAGTCCCATAGCAATCAGCCCCAGCATTTT.

The rearrangement links TRBV4-3 to TRBJ1-6; no clear D. The ends were cut back, 4 bases at V and 7 bases at J, with 11 bases in the middle. The CDR3 runs to 14 residues. Germline V gives CDR1 LGHNA, CDR2 YSLEER. The DNA of the CDR3 is TGCGCCAGCAGCCCCTGGACGGAAAATTCACCCCTCCACTTT. Protein: CASSPWTENSPLHF.

The chain couples TRBV18 to TRBJ2-5; the match to TRBD1 covers 12 bases. CDR3 length: 16 residues. V shed 2 bases and J 3 bases; nucleotides not matched to a gene: 4. Per germline, CDR1 KGHSH and CDR2 LQKENI. CDR3 residues: CASSPAGTGGEETQYF. CDR3 coding DNA: TGTGCCAGCTCACCAGCCGGGACAGGGGGCGAAGAGACCCAGTACTTC.

The CDR3 DNA reads as TGTGCCAGCACCCGGGGGCTAGCGGGCAGAGAGACCCAGTACTTC. Amino acid sequence: CASTRGLAGRETQYF. V usage is TRBV13 and J usage is TRBJ2-5; TRBD2 matches 8 bases. Losses at the gene ends were 7 bases for V and 4 bases for J; bases not matched to a gene: 11. CDR3 length: 15 residues. The germline CDR1 and CDR2 sequences are PRHDT and FYEKMQ (reference sequence). The full variable domain, with the rest looked up from reference TRBV13 and TRBJ2-5, is AAGVIQSPRHLIKEKRETATLKCYPIPRHDTVYWYQQGPGQDPQFLISFYEKMQSDKGSIPDRFSAQQFSDYHSELNMSSLELGDSALYFCASTRGLAGRETQYFGPGTRLLVL.

This chain uses TRBV25-1 with TRBJ2-4; D call uncertain. Germline V CDR1 and CDR2: MGHDK, SYGVNS. This CDR3 spans 10 amino acids. Trimming stripped 8 bases from V and 6 bases from J, with 5 bases between. The CDR3 region is CASGSNIQYF. In nucleotides, the CDR3 is TGTGCCAGCGGTTCAAACATTCAGTACTTC.

The CDR3 sequence is CSVGYPDEQFF. As DNA, the CDR3 is TGCAGCGTTGGGTACCCGGATGAGCAGTTCTTC. V gene TRBV29-1 combines with J gene TRBJ2-1; D remains ambiguous. The CDR3 runs to 11 residues. Germline V gives CDR1 SQVTM, CDR2 ANQGSEA. Trimming took off 4 bases at V and 8 bases at J, with 9 bases between the two ends.

The table lists this clone with a count of one. V is TRBV25-1 and J is TRBJ1-4; no definite D call. This CDR3 comprises 12 residues. CDR1 and CDR2 from the germline V gene are MGHDK and SYGVNS. Trimming removed 8 bases at V and 14 bases at J, with 18 bases between. CDR3 sequence: CASGSKQAGLFF. The CDR3 nucleotides read TGTGCCAGCGGCTCGAAGCAGGCCGGCCTGTTTTTT.

This clone was counted only a few times. This rearrangement joins TRBV7-3 to TRBJ1-6; D is perhaps TRBD1 (5 bases). The CDR3 runs to 15 residues. The V gene's germline CDR1 is SGHTA and CDR2 FQGTGA. Trimming took 1 base from V and 8 from J, leaving 12 bases between them. The DNA for the CDR3 is TGTGCCAGCAGCTTAAGGGAGGCCAGGGATTCACCCCTCCACTTT. Translated, it gives CASSLREARDSPLHF.

CDR3 sequence: CASSQGSSGSQETQYF. The DNA of the CDR3 is TGTGCCAGCAGCCAGGGGTCTAGCGGGAGCCAAGAGACCCAGTACTTC. J is TRBJ2-5 and V is TRBV14; 10 bases fit TRBD2. V dropped 3 bases and J dropped 1; count of bases not matched to a gene: 5. From germline, CDR1 is SGHDN and CDR2 FVKESK. The CDR3 runs 16 residues.

The rearrangement joins TRBV30 to TRBJ1-2; D not certain. V was trimmed by 3 bases and J by 4 bases, leaving 6 bases between them. This CDR3 has 11 amino acids. Germline loops: CDR1 GTSNPN, CDR2 SVGIG (reference sequence). In DNA, the CDR3 is TGTGCCTGGAGAACGCTCTATGGCTACACCTTC. It yields the protein CAWRTLYGYTF.

As to this clone: The sample has other DNA sequences that encode this CDR3 too. V and J are TRBV5-1 and TRBJ1-1; D is ambiguous. Germline V gene lookup returns CDR1 SGHRS and CDR2 YFSETQ. The CDR3 runs to 12 residues. V lost 2 bases and J lost 5, with 7 bases in between. This CDR3 is CASSLGRTEAFF. In nucleotides, the CDR3 is TGCGCCAGCAGCTTAGGTAGAACTGAAGCTTTCTTT. The full variable domain, its missing parts supplied by reference TRBV5-1 and TRBJ1-1, is KAGVTQTPRYLIKTRGQQVTLSCSPISGHRSVSWYQQTPGQGLQFLFEYFSETQRNKGNFPGRFSGRQFSNSRSEMNVSTLELGDSALYLCASSLGRTEAFFGQGTRLTVV.

The chain carries TRBV5-1 and TRBJ1-2; the D gene is possibly TRBD1 (6 bases). There are 13 residues in the CDR3. Germline assignment: CDR1 SGHRS and CDR2 YFSETQ. V dropped 4 bases and J dropped 6 bases, with 13 bases sitting between them. The CDR3 DNA is TGCGCCAGCAGCACCGGGACATCTGATGGCTACACCTTC. Translation gives CASSTGTSDGYTF.

The chain employs TRBV7-9 and TRBJ1-5, with a tentative D call TRBD1 (5 bases). V was trimmed by 0 bases and J by 16 bases, leaving 16 bases between them. Germline CDR1 and CDR2: SEHNR and FQNEAQ (reference sequence). The CDR3 runs 13 residues. This CDR3 reads CASSLAGGPGLHF. In DNA, the CDR3 is TGTGCCAGCAGCTTAGCGGGGGGACCCGGTCTTCATTTT.

The chain recombines TRBV18 with TRBJ1-2, with 9 nucleotides matching TRBD1. Germline-derived CDR1 and CDR2 are KGHSH and LQKENI. The CDR3 consists of 14 residues. V lost 3 bases to trimming and J lost 8 bases; unmatched junction nucleotides: 7. The CDR3: CASSPLGTGQGYTF. The DNA for the CDR3 is TGTGCCAGCTCACCCCTCGGGACAGGGCAAGGCTACACCTTC.

There are a few counts of this clone. This chain links TRBV9 with TRBJ2-3; tentative D call: TRBD2 (6 bases). V was cut by 3 bases and J by 4 bases, with 12 bases left in between. Germline V lookup: CDR1 SGDLS, CDR2 YYNGEE. This CDR3 spans 14 amino acids. As DNA, the CDR3 is TGTGCCAGCAGCGGGGCCCCGGGGGCAGATACGCAGTATTTT. It codes for CASSGAPGADTQYF.

The gene calls are TRBV5-6 and TRBJ2-4, with a weak D call TRBD1 (6 bases). The CDR3 covers 12 residues. Trimming took off 4 bases at V and 15 bases at J, with 17 bases between the two ends. Germline values: CDR1 SGHDT, CDR2 YYEEEE. CDR3 amino acids: CASSRRQALGYF. The CDR3 DNA sequence: TGTGCCAGCAGCAGAAGACAGGCCCTGGGGTACTTC.

This clone is labeled as medium-sized. The V and J genes are TRBV15 and TRBJ2-7; TRBD1 is a possible D gene (6 bases). The V end lost 0 bases, the J end lost 6 bases, and 6 bases lay between the germline ends. The CDR3 runs 12 residues. CDR1 and CDR2 (germline): LNHNV, YYDKDF (reference sequence). The CDR3 here is CATSREGGEQYF. The CDR3 DNA sequence: TGTGCCACCAGCAGAGAAGGGGGCGAGCAGTACTTC.

The chain links TRBV6-6 to TRBJ1-2, with D perhaps matching TRBD1 (6 bases). V was pared by 2 bases and J by 1 base, with 11 bases between. Germline assignment: CDR1 MNHNY and CDR2 SVGAGI (reference sequence). The length of the CDR3 is 15 residues. Here the CDR3 DNA reads TGTGCCAGCAGTTACGACAGGTCCTATAACTATGGCTACACCTTC. It yields the protein CASSYDRSYNYGYTF.

The chain has TRBV9 and TRBJ1-2; the match to TRBD1 covers 9 bases. Germline CDR1 SGDLS, CDR2 YYNGEE. The CDR3 consists of 13 residues. Trimming at V came to 4 bases and at J to 4 bases, leaving 2 bases not matched to a gene. This CDR3 is CASSLTGGYGYTF. Here the CDR3 DNA reads TGTGCCAGCAGCTTGACAGGGGGCTATGGCTACACCTTC.

The chain uses TRBV5-1 and TRBJ2-6; the D is unclear. This CDR3 has 14 residues. Trimming removed 7 bases from V and 0 bases from J, with 8 bases in between. The germline V gene has CDR1 SGHRS and CDR2 YFSETQ. CDR3 DNA sequence: TGCGCCAGCGCCGAAAGCTCTGGGGCCAACGTCCTGACTTTC. Amino acid sequence: CASAESSGANVLTF.

This chain links TRBV30 with TRBJ2-3; D is possibly TRBD2 (5 bases). CDR1 and CDR2 (germline): GTSNPN, SVGIG (reference sequence). Trimming stripped 2 bases from V and 2 bases from J, with 11 bases between. The CDR3 sequence is 14 residues long. CDR3 bases: TGTGCCTGGAGTAGGCTAGCCCTCACAGATACGCAGTATTTT. Protein sequence: CAWSRLALTDTQYF.

The rearrangement links TRBV18 to TRBJ1-4, with 9 nucleotides matching TRBD1. Per germline, CDR1 KGHSH and CDR2 LQKENI. The CDR3 length is 15 residues. V shed 1 base, J shed 4 bases, and the junction held 1 base outside the gene matches. The CDR3 DNA is TGTGCCAGCTCACCACAGGACAGGGGTAATGAAAAACTGTTTTTT. Translated, it gives CASSPQDRGNEKLFF.

The CDR3 DNA is TGTGCCAGCAGCTTGACCGCGGACAGGTACCAAGAGACCCAGTACTTC. Protein sequence: CASSLTADRYQETQYF. The V call is TRBV5-4, the J call TRBJ2-5; 7 positions agree with TRBD1. CDR3 length equals 16 residues. Germline V gives CDR1 SGHNT, CDR2 YYREEE (reference sequence). V trimming: 1 base; J trimming: 0 bases; junction bases outside the gene matches: 6.

This clone showed up just a few times. V gene TRBV2 combines with J gene TRBJ1-2, with D possibly TRBD1 on 6 matching bases. The germline gives CDR1 SNHLY, CDR2 FYNNEI. The CDR3 runs to 12 residues. Trimming took off 4 bases at V and 8 bases at J, with 11 bases between the two ends. Here the CDR3 DNA reads TGTGCCAGCAGTGCCAGGGGATCGGGCTACACCTTC. Translated, it gives CASSARGSGYTF.

This sequence joins TRBV30 and TRBJ1-5, with 9 bases identical to TRBD1. The V gene's germline CDR1 is GTSNPN and CDR2 SVGIG (reference sequence). V was clipped by 2 bases and J by 7 bases; unmatched bases: 6. The CDR3 is 14 residues long. The CDR3 sequence: CAWSQGQGHQPQHF. CDR3 DNA sequence: TGTGCCTGGAGTCAGGGACAGGGACACCAGCCCCAGCATTTT.